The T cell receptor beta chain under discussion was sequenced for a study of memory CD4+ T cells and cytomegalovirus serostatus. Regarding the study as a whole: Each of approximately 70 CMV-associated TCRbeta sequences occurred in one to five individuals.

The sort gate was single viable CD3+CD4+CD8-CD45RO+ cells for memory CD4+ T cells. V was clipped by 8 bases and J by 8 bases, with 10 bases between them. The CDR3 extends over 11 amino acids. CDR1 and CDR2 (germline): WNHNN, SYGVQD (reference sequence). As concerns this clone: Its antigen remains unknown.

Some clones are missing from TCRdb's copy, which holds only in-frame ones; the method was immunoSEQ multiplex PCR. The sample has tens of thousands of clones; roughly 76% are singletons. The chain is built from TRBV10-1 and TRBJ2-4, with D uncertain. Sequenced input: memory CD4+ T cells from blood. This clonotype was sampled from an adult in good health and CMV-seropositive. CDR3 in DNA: TGCGCCAGCTGTTATATCGACATTCAGTACTTC. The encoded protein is CASCYIDIQYF.